The T cell receptor beta chain under discussion was sequenced for a study of vaccination effects on CD4 cells after COVID-19. Ahead of sequencing, the ViraFEST assay grew antigen-specific CD4+ T cells using viral peptide pools. The culture ran for approximately 10 days, and then CD4+ T cells were isolated. Vaccine administered to participants consisted of two doses of either BNT162b2 or mRNA-1273. Nobody among the vaccine recipients had prior SARS-CoV-2 infection (nucleocapsid antibodies were negative). Profiled with immunoSEQ multiplex PCR; TCRdb holds only in-frame clones, not every one. Of around 69,000 clones in the sample, around 70% were seen once. With respect to this clone: Antigen unknown.

The source of this sequence is a human donor who received a COVID-19 vaccine. The sample consisted of CD4+ T cells from PBMCs cultured with HCoV-229E spike peptides, taken after COVID-19 vaccination.

The CDR3 spells CASSWGRLYGYTF. Here the CDR3 DNA reads TGTGCCAGCAGCTGGGGACGGCTCTATGGCTACACCTTC. The chain links TRBV7-2 to TRBJ1-2; a weak D match, TRBD1 (5 bases). The CDR3 is 13 amino acids. The germline V gene has CDR1 SGHTA and CDR2 FQGNSA. The germline V and J ends were trimmed by 4 bases and 4 bases, with 10 bases remaining between them.